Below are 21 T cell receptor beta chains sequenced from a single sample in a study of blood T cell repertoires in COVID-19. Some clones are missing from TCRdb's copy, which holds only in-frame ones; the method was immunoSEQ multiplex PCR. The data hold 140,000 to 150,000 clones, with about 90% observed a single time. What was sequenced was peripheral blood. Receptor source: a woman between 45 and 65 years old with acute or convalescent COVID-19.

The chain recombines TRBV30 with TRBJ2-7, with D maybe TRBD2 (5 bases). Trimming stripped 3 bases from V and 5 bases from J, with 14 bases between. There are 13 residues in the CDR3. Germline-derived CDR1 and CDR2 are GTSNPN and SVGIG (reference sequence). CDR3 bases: TGTGCCTGGAGCACGATCCTAGCTAACGAGCAGTACTTC. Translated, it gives CAWSTILANEQYF. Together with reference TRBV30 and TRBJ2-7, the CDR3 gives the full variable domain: SQTIHQWPATLVQPVGSPLSLECTVEGTSNPNLYWYRQAAGRGLQLLFYSVGIGQISSEVPQNLSASRPQDRQFILSSKKLLLSDSGFYLCAWSTILANEQYFGPGTRLTVT.

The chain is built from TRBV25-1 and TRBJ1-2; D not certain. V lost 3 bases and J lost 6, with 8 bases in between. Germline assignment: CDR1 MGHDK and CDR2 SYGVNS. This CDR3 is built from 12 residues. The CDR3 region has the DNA TGTGCCAGCAGTGACCCAGGTGATGGCTACACCTTC. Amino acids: CASSDPGDGYTF.

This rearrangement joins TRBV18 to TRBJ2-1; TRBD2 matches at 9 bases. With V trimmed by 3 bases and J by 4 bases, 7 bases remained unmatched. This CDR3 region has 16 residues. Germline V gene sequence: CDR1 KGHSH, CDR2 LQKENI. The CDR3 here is CASSPTTSGSYNEQFF. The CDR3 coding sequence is TGTGCCAGCTCACCCACGACTAGCGGTTCATACAATGAGCAGTTCTTC.

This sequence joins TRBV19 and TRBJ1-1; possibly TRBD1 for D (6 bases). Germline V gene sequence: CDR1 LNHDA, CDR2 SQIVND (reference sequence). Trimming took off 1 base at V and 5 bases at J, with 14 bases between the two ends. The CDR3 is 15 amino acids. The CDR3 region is CASSIGRGAKTEAFF. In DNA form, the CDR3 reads TGTGCCAGTAGTATAGGGCGGGGGGCTAAGACTGAAGCTTTCTTT.

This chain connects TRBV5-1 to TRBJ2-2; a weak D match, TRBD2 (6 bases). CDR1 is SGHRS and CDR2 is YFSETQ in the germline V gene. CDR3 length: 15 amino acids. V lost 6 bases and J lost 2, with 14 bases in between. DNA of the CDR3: TGCGCCAGCAACTCAGGGACTCGAAACACCGGGGAGCTGTTTTTT. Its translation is CASNSGTRNTGELFF.

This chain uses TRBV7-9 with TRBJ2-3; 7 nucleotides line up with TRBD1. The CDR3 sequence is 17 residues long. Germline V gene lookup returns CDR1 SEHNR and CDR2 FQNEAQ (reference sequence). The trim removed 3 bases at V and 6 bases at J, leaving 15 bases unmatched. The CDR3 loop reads CASSFGVTGTDGDTQYF. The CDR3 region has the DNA TGTGCCAGCAGCTTTGGTGTAACCGGGACAGATGGGGATACGCAGTATTTT.

CDR3 sequence (DNA): TGTGCCAGCAGCTTAGACGGGACAGGATTTGGTGGAAACACCATATATTTT. Protein: CASSLDGTGFGGNTIYF. The J gene is TRBJ1-3, the V gene TRBV7-9; 8 bases fit TRBD1. The germline V gene has CDR1 SEHNR and CDR2 FQNEAQ (reference sequence). V gave up 1 base and J gave up 3 bases; unmatched junction bases: 8. The CDR3 totals 17 residues. Supplemented by reference TRBV7-9 and TRBJ1-3, the full variable domain reads DTGVSQNPRHKITKRGQNVTFRCDPISEHNRLYWYRQTLGQGPEFLTYFQNEAQLEKSRLLSDRFSAERPKGSFSTLEIQRTEQGDSAMYLCASSLDGTGFGGNTIYFGEGSWLTVV.

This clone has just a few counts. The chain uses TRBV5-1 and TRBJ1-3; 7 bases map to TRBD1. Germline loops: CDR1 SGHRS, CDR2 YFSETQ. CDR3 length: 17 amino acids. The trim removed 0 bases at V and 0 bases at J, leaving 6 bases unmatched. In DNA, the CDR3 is TGCGCCAGCAGCTTGGGGGCAGGGGGACACTCTGGAAACACCATATATTTT. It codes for CASSLGAGGHSGNTIYF.

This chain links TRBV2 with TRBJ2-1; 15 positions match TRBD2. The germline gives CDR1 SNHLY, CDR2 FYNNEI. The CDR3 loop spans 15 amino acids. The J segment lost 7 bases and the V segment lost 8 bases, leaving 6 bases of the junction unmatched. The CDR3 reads CASARTSGRGNEQFF. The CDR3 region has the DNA TGTGCCAGCGCCCGGACTAGCGGGAGGGGAAATGAGCAGTTCTTC.

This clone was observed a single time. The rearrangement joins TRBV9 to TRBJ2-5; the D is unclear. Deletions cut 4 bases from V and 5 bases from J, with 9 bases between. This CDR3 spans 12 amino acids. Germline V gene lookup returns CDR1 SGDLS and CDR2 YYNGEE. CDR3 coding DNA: TGTGCCAGCAGCCGCCCCAGGGAGACCCAGTACTTC. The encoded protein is CASSRPRETQYF.

CDR3: CASTRELYGELFF. CDR3 sequence (DNA): TGTGCCAGTACGAGGGAACTATACGGGGAGCTGTTTTTT. The V and J genes are TRBV19 and TRBJ2-2, with D tentatively TRBD2 (5 bases). The CDR3 runs to 13 residues. Trimming left V 7 bases short and J 7 bases short, with 13 bases between. Per germline, CDR1 LNHDA and CDR2 SQIVND (reference sequence).

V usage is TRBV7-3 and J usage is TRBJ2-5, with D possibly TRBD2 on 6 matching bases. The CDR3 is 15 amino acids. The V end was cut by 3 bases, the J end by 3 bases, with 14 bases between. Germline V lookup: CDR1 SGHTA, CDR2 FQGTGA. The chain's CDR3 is CASSFPGLYKETQYF. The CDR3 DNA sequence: TGTGCCAGCAGCTTCCCGGGACTCTATAAAGAGACCCAGTACTTC.

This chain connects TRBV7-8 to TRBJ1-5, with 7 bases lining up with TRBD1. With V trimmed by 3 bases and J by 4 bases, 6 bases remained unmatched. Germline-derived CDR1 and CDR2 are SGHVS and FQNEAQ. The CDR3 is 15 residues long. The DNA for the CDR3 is TGTGCCAGCAGCTTTTCCGGGACAGATAATCAGCCCCAGCATTTT. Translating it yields CASSFSGTDNQPQHF.

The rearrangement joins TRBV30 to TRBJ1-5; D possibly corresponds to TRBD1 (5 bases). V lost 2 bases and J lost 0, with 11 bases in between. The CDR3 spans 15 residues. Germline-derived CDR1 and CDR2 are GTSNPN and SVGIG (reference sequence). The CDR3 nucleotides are TGTGCCTGGAGTACCAGGGAAATTAGCAATCAGCCCCAGCATTTT. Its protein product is CAWSTREISNQPQHF.

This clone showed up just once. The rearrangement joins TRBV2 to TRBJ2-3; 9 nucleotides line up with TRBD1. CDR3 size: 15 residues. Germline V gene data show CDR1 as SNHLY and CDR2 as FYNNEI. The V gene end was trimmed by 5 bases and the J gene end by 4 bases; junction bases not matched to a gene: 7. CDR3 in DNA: TGTGCCAGCAGTCGAGACAGGGGGGCCGCAGATACGCAGTATTTT. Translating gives CASSRDRGAADTQYF. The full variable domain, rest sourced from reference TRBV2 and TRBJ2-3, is EPEVTQTPSHQVTQMGQEVILRCVPISNHLYFYWYRQILGQKVEFLVSFYNNEISEKSEIFDDQFSVERPDGSNFTLKIRSTKLEDSAMYFCASSRDRGAADTQYFGPGTRLTVL.

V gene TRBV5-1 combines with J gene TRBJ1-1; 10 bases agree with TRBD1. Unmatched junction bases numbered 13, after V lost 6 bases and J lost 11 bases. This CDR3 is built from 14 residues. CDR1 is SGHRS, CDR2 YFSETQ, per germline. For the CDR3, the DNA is TGCGCCAGCACCGGGACAGGGGCGCCTGAGGCGGCTTTCTTT. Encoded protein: CASTGTGAPEAAFF.

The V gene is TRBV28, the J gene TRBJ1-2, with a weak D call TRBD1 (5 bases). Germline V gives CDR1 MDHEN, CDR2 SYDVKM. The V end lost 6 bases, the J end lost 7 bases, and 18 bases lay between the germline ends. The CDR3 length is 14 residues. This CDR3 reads CASSFIGGKGGYTF. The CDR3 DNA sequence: TGTGCCAGCAGCTTTATTGGGGGGAAGGGTGGCTACACCTTC.

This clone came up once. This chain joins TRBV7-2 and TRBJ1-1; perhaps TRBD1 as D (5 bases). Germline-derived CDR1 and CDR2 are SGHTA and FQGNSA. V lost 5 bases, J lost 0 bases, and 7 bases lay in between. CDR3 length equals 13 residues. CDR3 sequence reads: CASSRQLNTEAFF. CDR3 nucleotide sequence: TGTGCCAGCAGCAGACAGTTGAACACTGAAGCTTTCTTT. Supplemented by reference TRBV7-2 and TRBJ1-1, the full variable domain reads GAGVSQSPSNKVTEKGKDVELRCDPISGHTALYWYRQSLGQGLEFLIYFQGNSAPDKSGLPSDRFSAERTGGSVSTLTIQRTQQEDSAVYLCASSRQLNTEAFFGQGTRLTVV.

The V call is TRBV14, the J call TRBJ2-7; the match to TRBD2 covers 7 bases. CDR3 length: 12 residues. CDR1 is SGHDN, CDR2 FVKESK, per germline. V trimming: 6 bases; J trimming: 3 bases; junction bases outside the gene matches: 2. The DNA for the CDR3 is TGTGCCAGCAGTGGGGAGGGCTACGAGCAGTACTTC. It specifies CASSGEGYEQYF. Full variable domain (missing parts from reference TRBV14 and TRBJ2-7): EAGVTQFPSHSVIEKGQTVTLRCDPISGHDNLYWYRRVMGKEIKFLLHFVKESKQDESGMPNNRFLAERTGGTYSTLKVQPAELEDSGVYFCASSGEGYEQYFGPGTRLTVT.

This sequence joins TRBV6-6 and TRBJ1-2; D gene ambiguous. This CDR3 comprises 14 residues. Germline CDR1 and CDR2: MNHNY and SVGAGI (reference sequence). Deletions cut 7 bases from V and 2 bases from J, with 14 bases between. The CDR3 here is CASTWMTVNYGYTF. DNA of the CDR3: TGTGCCAGCACTTGGATGACTGTGAACTATGGCTACACCTTC.

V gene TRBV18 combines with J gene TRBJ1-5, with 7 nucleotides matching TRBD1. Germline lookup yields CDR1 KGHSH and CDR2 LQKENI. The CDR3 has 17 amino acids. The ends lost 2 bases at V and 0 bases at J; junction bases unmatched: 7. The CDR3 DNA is TGTGCCAGCTCACCATGGGACAGATCAAATAGCAATCAGCCCCAGCATTTT. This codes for CASSPWDRSNSNQPQHF.